Presented here are 31 T cell receptor beta chains from one specimen sequenced in a study of blood T cell repertoires in COVID-19. The protocol was immunoSEQ multiplex PCR, while the TCRdb copy is restricted to in-frame clones and leaves out a portion. The sample consists of roughly 150,000 clones, around four fifths of them appearing once. Material: PBMCs or T cells enriched from blood (not recorded which). These receptors were collected from a woman in her thirties or forties who had recovered from COVID-19.

The chain is built from TRBV19 and TRBJ1-2, with 8 bases identical to TRBD1. Per germline, CDR1 LNHDA and CDR2 SQIVND (reference sequence). This CDR3 comprises 14 residues. V lost 6 bases, J lost 6 bases, and 9 bases stayed unmatched. CDR3 coding DNA: TGTGCCAGTAGCTACAGGGGGGTTTACGATGGCTACACCTTC. Protein: CASSYRGVYDGYTF.

The chain links TRBV30 to TRBJ1-1; D remains unclear. Germline CDR1 is GTSNPN and CDR2 is SVGIG (reference sequence). CDR3 length equals 13 residues. Trimming pared 2 bases from V and 3 bases from J, leaving 10 bases between. The CDR3 nucleotides read TGTGCCTGGAGTCCTACTAGGGACACTGAAGCTTTCTTT. It yields the protein CAWSPTRDTEAFF. Variable domain in full (rest from reference TRBV30 and TRBJ1-1): SQTIHQWPATLVQPVGSPLSLECTVEGTSNPNLYWYRQAAGRGLQLLFYSVGIGQISSEVPQNLSASRPQDRQFILSSKKLLLSDSGFYLCAWSPTRDTEAFFGQGTRLTVV.

V and J are TRBV3-1 (or the pseudogene TRBV3-2) and TRBJ1-1; perhaps TRBD1 as D (6 bases). From germline, CDR1 is LGHDT and CDR2 YNNKEL (reference sequence). This CDR3 has 14 amino acids. Trimming cost V 4 bases and J 1 base, with 10 bases left between them. CDR3 nucleotides: TGTGCCAGCAGCCGGACAGACCGGAACACTGAAGCTTTCTTT. This encodes CASSRTDRNTEAFF.

V is TRBV14 and J is TRBJ2-6; D possibly corresponds to TRBD1 (5 bases). Germline-derived CDR1 and CDR2 are SGHDN and FVKESK. The CDR3 length is 21 residues. Trimming stripped 4 bases from V and 2 bases from J, with 27 bases between. The CDR3 nucleotides are TGTGCCAGCAGCCCCCTCGGCAGGGATAGCCGTCTTTATACTGGGGCCAACGTCCTGACTTTC. The encoded protein is CASSPLGRDSRLYTGANVLTF.

This clone was detected once. V usage is TRBV2 and J usage is TRBJ2-3; 8 nucleotides align to TRBD2. The CDR3 sequence is 16 residues long. V shed 4 bases and J 4 bases; nucleotides not matched to a gene: 10. The germline V gene encodes CDR1 SNHLY and CDR2 FYNNEI. CDR3 residues: CASSGVSGALADTQYF. CDR3 DNA sequence: TGTGCCAGCAGTGGAGTTAGCGGGGCCCTGGCAGATACGCAGTATTTT.

This clone was detected once. The CDR3 protein is CASSEGTRQGREYGYTF. In DNA form, the CDR3 reads TGTGCCAGCAGTGAAGGGACCAGACAGGGAAGGGAGTATGGCTACACCTTC. The rearrangement joins TRBV25-1 to TRBJ1-2; 7 bases agree with TRBD1. This CDR3 is built from 17 residues. Germline V gene data show CDR1 as MGHDK and CDR2 as SYGVNS. Trimming cost V 2 bases and J 5 bases; bases outside gene matches: 14.

In this sample, this clone turned up a few times. The J gene is TRBJ2-6, the V gene TRBV6-6, with 7 bases that match TRBD1. The CDR3 is 18 amino acids. V lost 6 bases, J lost 3 bases, and 14 bases stayed unmatched. Germline CDR1 is MNHNY and CDR2 is SVGAGI (reference sequence). The CDR3 region has the DNA TGTGCCAGCAGGCGATCTGGACAGGTTTTGAGTGGGGCCAACGTCCTGACTTTC. Translating it yields CASRRSGQVLSGANVLTF.

The rearrangement joins TRBV6-6 to TRBJ1-5; 7 bases line up with TRBD1. This CDR3 has 13 amino acids. CDR1 is MNHNY and CDR2 is SVGAGI in the germline V gene (reference sequence). Unmatched junction bases numbered 4, after V lost 7 bases and J lost 4 bases. CDR3 sequence reads: CASMIQGNQPQHF. The CDR3 nucleotides read TGTGCCAGCATGATACAGGGGAATCAGCCCCAGCATTTT.

The chain links TRBV5-5 to TRBJ1-1; D is unclear. Trimming cost V 2 bases and J 1 base, with 6 bases left between them. Germline loops: CDR1 SGHKS, CDR2 YYEKEE (reference sequence). The length of the CDR3 is 13 residues. The CDR3 reads CASSFEPNTEAFF. The CDR3 nucleotides are TGTGCCAGCAGCTTTGAGCCGAACACTGAAGCTTTCTTT. Full variable domain (outside the CDR3, taken from reference TRBV5-5 and TRBJ1-1): DAGVTQSPTHLIKTRGQQVTLRCSPISGHKSVSWYQQVLGQGPQFIFQYYEKEERGRGNFPDRFSARQFPNYSSELNVNALLLGDSALYLCASSFEPNTEAFFGQGTRLTVV.

CDR3 protein: CASSPSKASDTQYF. The CDR3 nucleotides read TGCGCCAGCAGCCCCTCGAAAGCTTCAGATACGCAGTATTTT. The chain recombines TRBV5-1 with TRBJ2-3; the D is unclear. The CDR3 runs 14 residues. CDR1 is SGHRS and CDR2 is YFSETQ in the germline V gene. Between the trimmed V and J ends, which lost 4 bases and 4 bases, there was a span of 13 bases.

This chain connects TRBV6-5 to TRBJ2-1, with D perhaps TRBD2 (5 bases). This CDR3 comprises 13 residues. V was clipped by 10 bases and J by 6 bases, with 16 bases between them. Germline V lookup: CDR1 MNHEY, CDR2 SVGAGI. CDR3 bases: TGTGCCACTTTTAGAGCGGTTCTCAATGAGCAGTTCTTC. The encoded protein is CATFRAVLNEQFF.

This clone has only a few counts. This chain uses TRBV7-9 with TRBJ1-4, with D unresolved. The CDR3 consists of 14 residues. CDR1 and CDR2 from the germline V gene are SEHNR and FQNEAQ (reference sequence). Trimming took 5 bases from V and 8 from J, leaving 15 bases between them. The CDR3 is CASSRTGTPEKLFF. The CDR3 DNA follows: TGTGCCAGCAGCAGAACGGGAACACCCGAAAAACTGTTTTTT. Full variable domain (missing parts from reference TRBV7-9 and TRBJ1-4): DTGVSQNPRHKITKRGQNVTFRCDPISEHNRLYWYRQTLGQGPEFLTYFQNEAQLEKSRLLSDRFSAERPKGSFSTLEIQRTEQGDSAMYLCASSRTGTPEKLFFGSGTQLSVL.

J is TRBJ1-1 and V is TRBV18, with TRBD1 matching over 8 bases. V shed 2 bases, J shed 4 bases, and the junction held 9 bases outside the gene matches. Looked up from germline, CDR1 is KGHSH and CDR2 is LQKENI. This CDR3 spans 16 amino acids. The CDR3 is CASSPRSTGDGTEAFF. CDR3 nucleotides: TGTGCCAGCTCACCAAGGTCGACAGGGGATGGCACTGAAGCTTTCTTT.

The V call is TRBV9, the J call TRBJ2-7, with 8 bases matching TRBD2. CDR1 is SGDLS and CDR2 is YYNGEE in the germline V gene. The CDR3 sequence is 15 residues long. The junction had 8 bases not matched to a gene; V was cut back by 0 bases and J by 6 bases. CDR3 DNA: TGTGCCAGCAGCGTAGGAATCGGGGGGGCGGCCGAGCAGTACTTC. Translation gives CASSVGIGGAAEQYF. The full variable domain, rest sourced from reference TRBV9 and TRBJ2-7, is DSGVTQTPKHLITATGQRVTLRCSPRSGDLSVYWYQQSLDQGLQFLIQYYNGEERAKGNILERFSAQQFPDLHSELNLSSLELGDSALYFCASSVGIGGAAEQYFGPGTRLTVT.

V is TRBV7-8 and J is TRBJ1-4, with D uncertain. Germline CDR1 SGHVS, CDR2 FQNEAQ. The CDR3 is made up of 18 amino acids. V shed 5 bases and J shed 0 bases, with 19 bases lying between them. The CDR3 is CASSPKFTSESTNEKLFF. CDR3 nucleotide sequence: TGTGCCAGCAGCCCGAAATTTACGAGCGAGTCAACTAATGAAAAACTGTTTTTT.

The rearrangement joins TRBV2 to TRBJ2-1; D is perhaps TRBD2 (6 bases). V gave up 6 bases and J gave up 12 bases, with 12 bases separating them. The CDR3 runs 11 residues. Germline V gene lookup returns CDR1 SNHLY and CDR2 FYNNEI. Written as DNA, the CDR3 is TGTGCCAGCAGGGAAACCGGGGGGCAGTTCTTC. This codes for CASRETGGQFF.

The chain couples TRBV2 to TRBJ2-3; 10 bases are shared with TRBD2. Germline CDR1 SNHLY, CDR2 FYNNEI. Trimming removed 7 bases from V and 4 bases from J; junction bases left unmatched: 8. This CDR3 is built from 15 residues. The CDR3 reads CASTPVAGGADTQYF. CDR3 nucleotide sequence: TGTGCCAGCACCCCGGTAGCGGGAGGCGCAGATACGCAGTATTTT. Full variable domain (rest looked up from reference TRBV2 and TRBJ2-3): EPEVTQTPSHQVTQMGQEVILRCVPISNHLYFYWYRQILGQKVEFLVSFYNNEISEKSEIFDDQFSVERPDGSNFTLKIRSTKLEDSAMYFCASTPVAGGADTQYFGPGTRLTVL.

The rearrangement joins TRBV30 to TRBJ1-2, with D unclear. Trimming pared 3 bases from V and 6 bases from J, leaving 11 bases between. There are 12 residues in the CDR3. Germline values: CDR1 GTSNPN, CDR2 SVGIG (reference sequence). CDR3: CAWSLLGDGYTF. CDR3 bases: TGTGCCTGGAGCCTCTTGGGAGATGGCTACACCTTC.

This sequence joins TRBV28 and TRBJ2-1; tentative D call: TRBD2 (5 bases). The V end lost 3 bases, the J end lost 5 bases, and 8 bases lay between the germline ends. CDR3 size: 13 residues. Per the germline V gene, CDR1 is MDHEN and CDR2 is SYDVKM. CDR3 amino acids: CASSFEGDNEQFF. CDR3 in DNA: TGTGCCAGCAGTTTTGAGGGTGACAATGAGCAGTTCTTC.

This clone was counted only a few times. The chain couples TRBV6-2 or TRBV6-3 to TRBJ2-5; D is ambiguous. Germline lookup yields CDR1 MNHEY and CDR2 SVGEGT. Trimming removed 0 bases at V and 5 bases at J, with 7 bases between. The CDR3 runs to 13 residues. CDR3 amino acids: CASSYSDTETQYF. The CDR3 DNA follows: TGTGCCAGCAGTTACTCTGACACTGAGACCCAGTACTTC.

There are a few counts of this clone. As DNA, the CDR3 is TGTGCCAGCAGCCCTCGGACGGGAGGGCCGAAAAATGAGCAGTTCTTC. This translates into CASSPRTGGPKNEQFF. V and J are TRBV3-1 (or the pseudogene TRBV3-2) and TRBJ2-1; 8 bases line up with TRBD2. Germline assignment: CDR1 LGHDT and CDR2 YNNKEL (reference sequence). The junction had 12 bases not matched to a gene; V was cut back by 4 bases and J by 7 bases. CDR3 length: 16 amino acids.

The CDR3 spells CASSYPGYLEVTEAFF. Written as DNA, the CDR3 is TGTGCCAGCAGTTACCCGGGTTACCTAGAGGTCACTGAAGCTTTCTTT. The rearrangement links TRBV6-2 or TRBV6-3 to TRBJ1-1; the D is unclear. CDR1 is MNHEY, CDR2 SVGEGT, per germline. V was pared by 2 bases and J by 4 bases, with 17 bases between. This CDR3 is 16 amino acids long.

The chain links TRBV4-1 to TRBJ2-7; the match to TRBD2 covers 7 bases. J gave up 4 bases and V 0 bases, and 6 bases lay outside the gene matches. Germline assignment: CDR1 MGHRA and CDR2 YSYEKL. This CDR3 region has 15 residues. The CDR3 loop is CASSQEWRERYEQYF. The CDR3 DNA reads as TGCGCCAGCAGCCAAGAGTGGCGGGAGAGGTACGAGCAGTACTTC.

The chain recombines TRBV28 with TRBJ1-2; 9 bases match TRBD1. The CDR3 runs 14 residues. CDR1 is MDHEN, CDR2 SYDVKM, per germline. Trimming cost V 7 bases and J 6 bases; bases outside gene matches: 9. Here the CDR3 reads CASTEFTGGDGYTF. For the CDR3, the DNA is TGTGCCAGCACCGAATTTACAGGGGGCGATGGCTACACCTTC.

This chain uses TRBV7-5 with TRBJ1-1; whether TRBD1, the table's D call, matches the DNA was not checked. TRBV7-5 is designated a pseudogene. This CDR3 spans 14 amino acids. DNA of the CDR3: TGTGCCAGAAGCTTAGCGCGTAGGACAGGGATAGCTTTCTTT. This gives the protein CARSLARRTGIAFF.

The chain uses TRBV5-1 and TRBJ1-4, with 7 nucleotides matching TRBD1. CDR1 and CDR2 from the germline V gene are SGHRS and YFSETQ. The CDR3 extends over 16 amino acids. V shed 6 bases, J shed 0 bases, and the junction held 8 bases outside the gene matches. CDR3: CASTHTGVATNEKLFF. DNA for the CDR3: TGCGCCAGCACCCATACAGGGGTTGCAACTAATGAAAAACTGTTTTTT.

This clone was seen only a few times. The chain has TRBV25-1 and TRBJ1-5; the D gene is possibly TRBD1 (6 bases). The CDR3 runs to 14 residues. Germline CDR1 MGHDK, CDR2 SYGVNS. V was pared by 3 bases and J by 8 bases, with 14 bases between. The CDR3 DNA sequence: TGTGCCAGCAGTGACCCCGGACAGCCTAAGCCCCAGCATTTT. Residues: CASSDPGQPKPQHF.

Ten or more counts support this clone. The rearrangement uses TRBV29-1 and TRBJ2-7; D is ambiguous. Trimming pared 6 bases from V and 6 bases from J, leaving 12 bases between. Per the germline V gene, CDR1 is SQVTM and CDR2 is ANQGSEA. The CDR3 contains 11 residues. This chain's CDR3 is CSVSRSGEQYF. The DNA of the CDR3 is TGCAGCGTCTCGCGATCGGGCGAGCAGTACTTC.

The chain is built from TRBV7-3 and TRBJ2-5, with 8 bases fitting TRBD2. Germline trimming cut 3 bases from V and 1 base from J; bases unmatched to any gene: 4. Per germline, CDR1 SGHTA and CDR2 FQGTGA. This CDR3 spans 15 amino acids. The CDR3 loop is CASSFFSGTQETQYF. CDR3 in DNA: TGTGCCAGCAGCTTCTTTAGCGGGACCCAAGAGACCCAGTACTTC.

The V and J genes are TRBV28 and TRBJ2-7, with 7 bases matching TRBD1. Germline V gene lookup returns CDR1 MDHEN and CDR2 SYDVKM. V trimming: 5 bases; J trimming: 2 bases; junction bases outside the gene matches: 9. This CDR3 contains 15 residues. This CDR3 reads CASSIPWTGAYEQYF. CDR3 nucleotide sequence: TGTGCCAGCAGTATCCCTTGGACAGGAGCCTACGAGCAGTACTTC.

V gene TRBV20-1 combines with J gene TRBJ2-3, with D maybe TRBD2 (6 bases). V shed 3 bases and J shed 6 bases, with 13 bases lying between them. Germline CDR1 is DFQATT and CDR2 is SNEGSKA (reference sequence). This CDR3 comprises 13 residues. The CDR3 nucleotides read TGCAGTGCTAGTACGGGAGTAGGGGATACGCAGTATTTT. It is translated as CSASTGVGDTQYF.